One sample yielded the 17 T cell receptor beta chains listed below, sequenced in a study of spatial heterogeneity in lung cancer. TCRdb re-called the 5' RACE reads through MiXCR, storing one row per CDR3 protein. Of about 15,000 distinct CDR3 sequences in the sample, just under 8% are singletons; the top ten hold roughly a third. Documented time point: sample taken at primary tumor resection. Unsorted whole RNA of tumor, nontumor lung or frozen PBMC was sequenced. This specimen consisted of PBMCs, obtained at surgery. These receptors came from a female donor with early-stage non-small cell lung cancer.

This clonotype was detected a few times. The rearrangement joins TRBV24-1 to TRBJ2-2; D is possibly TRBD1 (6 bases). There are 16 residues in the CDR3. Per germline, CDR1 KGHDR and CDR2 SFDVKD. The V gene lost 3 bases and the J gene lost 5 bases, with 15 bases spanning the gap. CDR3 in amino acids: CATSDPNRDETGELFF. CDR3 bases: TGTGCCACCAGTGATCCCAACAGGGATGAGACCGGGGAGCTGTTTTTT.

As regards this clonotype: A much larger clone differs from this one at a single base, so this may be a read error. This chain connects TRBV20-1 to TRBJ2-7, with 7 bases that match TRBD1. The germline CDR1 and CDR2 sequences are DFQATT and SNEGSKA (reference sequence). CDR3 size: 14 residues. The CDR3 DNA sequence: TGCAGTGCCGCAGGGACAGCGTCTTCCTGCGAGCAGTACTTC. It translates to CSAAGTASSCEQYF.

This clonotype showed up many times. This chain links TRBV11-2 with TRBJ2-5, with TRBD1 matching over 7 bases. Germline CDR1 is SGHAT and CDR2 is FQNNGV. The CDR3 is made up of 14 amino acids. With 5 bases clipped from V and 2 bases from J, the junction kept 5 bases outside the gene matches. The CDR3, as DNA: TGTGCCAGCAGCCTTGGGACAGTTCAAGAGACCCAGTACTTC. This translates into CASSLGTVQETQYF.

This clonotype was observed a few times. A junction boundary mismatches the germline segment, possibly from a read error. This chain joins TRBV7-7 and TRBJ1-1; no clear D. The CDR3 covers 13 residues. Looked up from germline, CDR1 is SSHAT and CDR2 is FNYEAQ (reference sequence). CDR3 sequence reads: CASSLTVNTEAFF. DNA for the CDR3: TGTGCTAGCAGCCTAACAGTGAACACTGAAGCTTTCTTT.

This clonotype is medium-sized by share. The chain links TRBV28 to TRBJ1-5, with 7 bases matching TRBD1. Germline trimming cut 5 bases from V and 7 bases from J; bases unmatched to any gene: 11. CDR3 length equals 15 residues. The V gene's germline CDR1 is MDHEN and CDR2 SYDVKM. The CDR3 DNA reads TGTGCCAGCAGTCCAGCCGGGACAGAGGGGCAGCCCCAGCATTTT. It encodes CASSPAGTEGQPQHF.

This clonotype appeared many times. The V call is TRBV2, the J call TRBJ2-4; 7 bases are a match to TRBD2. The CDR3 covers 14 residues. Trimming removed 2 bases from V and 9 bases from J; junction bases left unmatched: 7. Germline V gene lookup returns CDR1 SNHLY and CDR2 FYNNEI. The CDR3 DNA follows: TGTGCCAGCAGTGAAATTGCAGGGAGGGGCATTCAGTACTTC. This gives the protein CASSEIAGRGIQYF.

This clonotype showed up just a few times. The J gene is TRBJ1-1, the V gene TRBV5-1, with 9 bases fitting TRBD1. Trimming took 4 bases from V and 9 from J; bases not matched to a gene: 10. This CDR3 region has 14 residues. Germline CDR1 and CDR2: SGHRS and YFSETQ. This CDR3 reads CASSLPTGQGKAFF. The DNA of the CDR3 is TGCGCCAGCAGCCTCCCAACCGGACAGGGGAAAGCTTTCTTT.

This clonotype was observed at least ten times. This chain links TRBV9 with TRBJ1-2, with 8 bases matching TRBD1. The CDR3 sequence is 14 residues long. Per the germline V gene, CDR1 is SGDLS and CDR2 is YYNGEE. Trimming at V came to 3 bases and at J to 4 bases, leaving 5 bases not matched to a gene. Here the CDR3 DNA reads TGTGCCAGCAGCGGGACAGGGACCCCCTATGGCTACACCTTC. Translation: CASSGTGTPYGYTF.

In this sample, this clonotype turned up many times. The chain has TRBV19 and TRBJ2-1; D call uncertain. The CDR3 has 15 residues. V was trimmed by 7 bases and J by 0 bases, leaving 13 bases between them. Germline CDR1 LNHDA, CDR2 SQIVND (reference sequence). CDR3: CASTPTRSSYNEQFF. The CDR3 DNA is TGTGCCAGTACCCCTACAAGGAGCTCCTACAATGAGCAGTTCTTC.

This clonotype was counted only a few times. J is TRBJ2-7 and V is TRBV6-1; tentative D call: TRBD1 (6 bases). Germline V lookup: CDR1 MNHNS, CDR2 SASEGT. V was clipped by 10 bases and J by 0 bases, with 10 bases between them. The CDR3 has 12 residues. The DNA for the CDR3 is TGTGCCACCCGGACAGACTCCTACGAGCAGTACTTC. This sequence encodes CATRTDSYEQYF.

The J gene is TRBJ2-1, the V gene TRBV6-4, with 8 bases fitting TRBD2. Germline CDR1 reads MRHNA; CDR2 reads SNTAGT. The CDR3 contains 16 residues. V dropped 0 bases and J dropped 3; count of bases not matched to a gene: 4. The CDR3 DNA is TGTGCCAGCAGTGACTCGGCGGGGGGCGACTACAATGAGCAGTTCTTC. Translation: CASSDSAGGDYNEQFF.

There are a few counts of this clonotype. The rearrangement uses TRBV20-1 and TRBJ1-5; 9 bases align to TRBD1. Germline V gene sequence: CDR1 DFQATT, CDR2 SNEGSKA (reference sequence). The CDR3 loop spans 13 amino acids. V was pared by 5 bases and J by 5 bases, with 4 bases of the junction left unmatched. The CDR3 here is CSAVRDRDQPQHF. CDR3 bases: TGCAGTGCTGTCCGGGACAGGGATCAGCCCCAGCATTTT.

This clonotype was detected many times. The chain is built from TRBV5-1 and TRBJ2-2, with unresolved D. Trimming stripped 4 bases from V and 0 bases from J, with 13 bases between. This CDR3 is 16 amino acids long. The germline gives CDR1 SGHRS, CDR2 YFSETQ. The CDR3 region is CASSPGTLANTGELFF. The DNA of the CDR3 is TGCGCCAGCAGCCCCGGAACTTTGGCGAACACCGGGGAGCTGTTTTTT. Combining the CDR3 with reference TRBV5-1 and TRBJ2-2 gives the whole variable domain KAGVTQTPRYLIKTRGQQVTLSCSPISGHRSVSWYQQTPGQGLQFLFEYFSETQRNKGNFPGRFSGRQFSNSRSEMNVSTLELGDSALYLCASSPGTLANTGELFFGEGSRLTVL.

This clonotype has a count of ten or more. The rearrangement uses TRBV11-3 and TRBJ2-2; D uncertain. The ends were cut back, 2 bases at V and 1 base at J, with 5 bases in the middle. The CDR3 has 14 residues. Germline-derived CDR1 and CDR2 are SGHNT and YENEEA. CDR3 amino acids: CASSLRRNTGELFF. The CDR3 DNA sequence: TGTGCCAGCAGCTTAAGACGGAACACCGGGGAGCTGTTTTTT.

This clonotype occurred many times. The CDR3 DNA reads as TGTGCCAGCAGCGTAGGACAGGGGGGCACTGAAGCTTTCTTT. This sequence encodes CASSVGQGGTEAFF. This sequence joins TRBV9 and TRBJ1-1; the match to TRBD1 covers 9 bases. The junction had 1 base not matched to a gene; V was cut back by 0 bases and J by 4 bases. Germline CDR1 is SGDLS and CDR2 is YYNGEE. This CDR3 contains 14 residues.

The chain carries TRBV28 and TRBJ2-2; 9 nucleotides match TRBD1. CDR1 is MDHEN and CDR2 is SYDVKM in the germline V gene. The CDR3 consists of 16 residues. V shed 1 base, J shed 7 bases, and the junction held 7 bases outside the gene matches. CDR3 nucleotides: TGTGCCAGCAGTTTATATGGACAGGGGATTGGCGGGGAGCTGTTTTTT. Its protein is CASSLYGQGIGGELFF.

In this sample, this clonotype is medium-sized. The genes are TRBV25-1 and TRBJ2-7; tentatively, D is TRBD1 or TRBD2 (5 bases each). V was cut by 6 bases and J by 2 bases, with 8 bases left in between. The V gene's germline CDR1 is MGHDK and CDR2 SYGVNS. The CDR3 spans 12 residues. CDR3 protein: CASSMGAYEQYF. Written as DNA, the CDR3 is TGTGCCAGCAGCATGGGGGCCTACGAGCAGTACTTC.